The clone carrying this T cell receptor (beta chain) showed up many times. Antigen specificity is unknown. The data derive from a study of T cells in Graves' hyperthyroidism and ophthalmopathy. Study summary: Initial diagnosis, before any treatment, was when peripheral blood was collected.

CDR3 length: 15 amino acids. CDR1 MNHEY and CDR2 SVGEGT come from the germline V gene. Trimming took 6 bases from V and 3 from J; bases not matched to a gene: 11. Study results and caveats: Also found in blood were most expanded thyroid clonotypes above 0.001. Ophthalmopathy was model-predicted a median about 6 months pre-onset.

PBMCs stemmed from around 10 ml fresh peripheral blood. The TCR beta CDR3 regions underwent amplification using RNA transcripts as the source. The TCR CDR3 was amplified in a first-round RT-PCR using the HTBI primer set. MiXCR, run by TCRdb on the multiplex PCR reads, gives a single entry per CDR3 protein. In the table there are 400,000 to 550,000 distinct CDR3 sequences, around 22% of which are singletons. The J gene is TRBJ2-7, the V gene TRBV6-2 or TRBV6-3, with TRBD1 matching 7 bases. Sequenced material: blood. The TCR comes from a woman in her thirties with Graves' ophthalmopathy. This CDR3 reads CASRRGGEDYYEQYF. CDR3 in DNA: TGTGCCAGCAGAAGAGGGGGCGAAGACTACTACGAGCAGTACTTC.